Following are 26 T cell receptor beta chains from one sample sequenced in a study of blood T cell repertoires in COVID-19. Profiling relied on immunoSEQ multiplex PCR, and the TCRdb table lists in-frame clones only, not all of them. Here the sample spans about 75,000 clones, over 80% being singletons. Sequenced sample: peripheral blood. These receptors were obtained from a woman in her forties or fifties with acute or convalescent COVID-19.

V usage is TRBV11-3 and J usage is TRBJ1-1; 11 nucleotides align to TRBD1. Germline lookup yields CDR1 SGHNT and CDR2 YENEEA. The junction had 3 bases not matched to a gene; V was cut back by 5 bases and J by 1 base. The CDR3 has 15 amino acids. This chain's CDR3 is CASSAGQGANTEAFF. In DNA, the CDR3 is TGTGCCAGCAGCGCAGGACAGGGGGCGAACACTGAAGCTTTCTTT. Full variable domain (remainder filled in from reference TRBV11-3 and TRBJ1-1): EAGVVQSPRYKIIEKKQPVAFWCNPISGHNTLYWYLQNLGQGPELLIRYENEEAVDDSQLPKDRFSAERLKGVDSTLKIQPAELGDSAVYLCASSAGQGANTEAFFGQGTRLTVV.

The CDR3 nucleotides read TGTGCCAGCAGCACAACGTCGTTCATCTCTGGAAACACCATATATTTT. This gives the protein CASSTTSFISGNTIYF. V gene TRBV6-6 combines with J gene TRBJ1-3; D not resolved. From germline, CDR1 is MNHNY and CDR2 SVGAGI (reference sequence). The V end was cut by 6 bases, the J end by 0 bases, with 15 bases between. The CDR3 has 16 amino acids.

A single count supports this clone. The chain is built from TRBV28 and TRBJ2-2; possibly TRBD2 for D (5 bases). V lost 3 bases to trimming and J lost 4 bases, with 9 bases between them. Germline V gene sequence: CDR1 MDHEN, CDR2 SYDVKM. The CDR3 extends over 14 amino acids. The CDR3 DNA follows: TGTGCCAGCAGTTTCGCGGCGGGCACCGGGGAGCTGTTTTTT. Translated, it gives CASSFAAGTGELFF.

The chain links TRBV7-9 to TRBJ1-2; TRBD1 is a possible D gene (6 bases). The CDR3 loop spans 13 amino acids. Trimming shortened V by 4 bases and J by 10 bases, and 16 bases separated the two germline ends. Germline V gene data show CDR1 as SEHNR and CDR2 as FQNEAQ (reference sequence). The CDR3 protein is CASSSNGGTTYTF. CDR3 nucleotide sequence: TGTGCCAGCAGCTCCAACGGGGGGACAACCTACACCTTC.

The chain joins TRBV19 to TRBJ1-1; perhaps TRBD1 as D (6 bases). The germline CDR1 and CDR2 sequences are LNHDA and SQIVND (reference sequence). V was cut by 0 bases and J by 1 base, with 12 bases left in between. The length of the CDR3 is 16 residues. The DNA of the CDR3 is TGTGCCAGTAGTATAGACCCGACAGGAGCGAACACTGAAGCTTTCTTT. Its protein product is CASSIDPTGANTEAFF.

This clone was recorded once. V gene TRBV3-1 (or the pseudogene TRBV3-2) combines with J gene TRBJ1-4; weak D call: TRBD1 (6 bases). Per the germline V gene, CDR1 is LGHDT and CDR2 is YNNKEL (reference sequence). The CDR3 spans 14 residues. The V end lost 1 base, the J end lost 8 bases, and 11 bases lay between the germline ends. CDR3 loop: CASSQVQGPEKLFF. CDR3 DNA: TGTGCCAGCAGCCAAGTACAGGGACCCGAAAAACTGTTTTTT.

The chain couples TRBV21-1 to TRBJ2-2; the table names TRBD2, a call not compared with the DNA. TRBV21-1 is designated a pseudogene. The CDR3 has 20 amino acids. The CDR3: CASSKGRERKEDGNTGELFF. CDR3 DNA: TGTGCCAGCAGCAAAGGACGAGAACGGAAGGAGGACGGGAACACCGGGGAGCTGTTTTTT.

The chain couples TRBV4-3 to TRBJ1-1; D is unclear. V lost 1 base, J lost 5 bases, and 8 bases lay in between. This CDR3 is built from 13 residues. Germline CDR1 is LGHNA and CDR2 is YSLEER. CDR3 sequence (DNA): TGCGCCAGCAGCCAAGTACCACAGACTGAAGCTTTCTTT. This sequence encodes CASSQVPQTEAFF.

V usage is TRBV6-6 and J usage is TRBJ2-7; 8 bases match TRBD2. With 5 bases clipped from V and 2 bases from J, the junction kept 20 bases outside the gene matches. There are 19 residues in the CDR3. In germline, CDR1 is MNHNY, CDR2 SVGAGI (reference sequence). CDR3: CASSPLGPSRGGSTYEQYF. Here the CDR3 DNA reads TGTGCCAGCAGTCCTCTCGGGCCTTCTCGGGGGGGTTCCACCTACGAGCAGTACTTC.

This clone showed up just once. The chain links TRBV2 to TRBJ2-1; D unclear. The germline gives CDR1 SNHLY, CDR2 FYNNEI. V was clipped by 6 bases and J by 3 bases, with 12 bases between them. The CDR3 contains 14 residues. The CDR3 region has the DNA TGTGCCAGCAGCCCTTTCCTAGTCTACAATGAGCAGTTCTTC. Its protein is CASSPFLVYNEQFF.

J is TRBJ1-5 and V is TRBV28, with D possibly TRBD1 on 5 matching bases. V lost 6 bases, J lost 5 bases, and 11 bases lay in between. The germline gives CDR1 MDHEN, CDR2 SYDVKM. CDR3 length: 13 residues. The CDR3 DNA sequence: TGTGCCAGCAGGGCAGGGCGCTATCAGCCCCAGCATTTT. Translating it yields CASRAGRYQPQHF.

The genes are TRBV7-2 and TRBJ1-5, with D perhaps matching TRBD1 (5 bases). The CDR3 extends over 14 amino acids. Germline loops: CDR1 SGHTA, CDR2 FQGNSA. V lost 7 bases, J lost 6 bases, and 16 bases lay in between. Here the CDR3 DNA reads TGTGCCAGCAACCAGGGCCCGTTCCCTCAGCCCCAGCATTTT. Its protein product is CASNQGPFPQPQHF.

The chain carries TRBV12-3 or TRBV12-4 and TRBJ2-5, with a possible D match to TRBD2 (5 bases). This CDR3 has 11 residues. V was shortened by 6 bases and J by 7 bases, with 9 bases between the two germline ends. The DNA for the CDR3 is TGTGCCAGCAGCTCCCGGGGGACCCAGTACTTC. Translating it yields CASSSRGTQYF.

J is TRBJ2-1 and V is TRBV4-3; tentative D call: TRBD2 (5 bases). CDR1 is LGHNA and CDR2 is YSLEER in the germline V gene. V lost 4 bases, J lost 5 bases, and 9 bases lay in between. The CDR3 extends over 13 amino acids. The CDR3 here is CASSLGRNNEQFF. For the CDR3, the DNA is TGCGCCAGCAGCCTTGGGAGAAACAATGAGCAGTTCTTC.

The V and J genes are TRBV6-2 or TRBV6-3 and TRBJ2-2; D is unclear. The CDR3 contains 13 residues. Germline CDR1 and CDR2: MNHEY and SVGEGT. Trimming left V 2 bases short and J 6 bases short, with 7 bases between. CDR3 residues: CASSYESPGELFF. Here the CDR3 DNA reads TGTGCCAGCAGTTACGAGTCGCCCGGGGAGCTGTTTTTT.

CDR3 loop: CASSQTSSSYNEQFF. CDR3 nucleotides: TGTGCCAGCAGTCAGACTAGCTCATCCTACAATGAGCAGTTCTTC. The chain is built from TRBV27 and TRBJ2-1, with 7 bases identical to TRBD2. CDR3 length: 15 residues. In germline, CDR1 is MNHEY, CDR2 SMNVEV (reference sequence). The V segment lost 5 bases and the J segment 1 base; nucleotides outside the gene matches: 5.

This chain joins TRBV27 and TRBJ1-6, with TRBD1 identical over 9 bases. Losses at the gene ends were 5 bases for V and 6 bases for J; bases not matched to a gene: 11. Germline lookup yields CDR1 MNHEY and CDR2 SMNVEV (reference sequence). The CDR3 consists of 17 residues. The CDR3 spells CASSPLSGQGSNSPLHF. The DNA for the CDR3 is TGTGCCAGCAGTCCCCTATCTGGACAGGGGAGTAATTCACCCCTCCACTTT.

CDR3 coding DNA: TGTGCCAGTAGGCGGACAGGGTTCGACACTGAAGCTTTCTTT. Amino acid sequence: CASRRTGFDTEAFF. The chain recombines TRBV19 with TRBJ1-1; 8 bases are shared with TRBD1. V shed 6 bases, J shed 3 bases, and the junction held 6 bases outside the gene matches. The CDR3 spans 14 residues. Germline values: CDR1 LNHDA, CDR2 SQIVND (reference sequence).

The CDR3 DNA reads as TGTGCCTGGAGTCCCGGGGGGCCCCTTAATTCACCCCTCCACTTT. Protein product: CAWSPGGPLNSPLHF. The chain employs TRBV30 and TRBJ1-6; D is possibly TRBD1 (6 bases). V lost 2 bases to trimming and J lost 6 bases, with 14 bases between them. The length of the CDR3 is 15 residues. CDR1 GTSNPN and CDR2 SVGIG come from the germline V gene (reference sequence).

The V and J genes are TRBV27 and TRBJ1-2; 9 bases map to TRBD1. The CDR3 contains 18 residues. V trimming: 2 bases; J trimming: 0 bases; junction bases outside the gene matches: 10. In germline, CDR1 is MNHEY, CDR2 SMNVEV (reference sequence). In DNA form, the CDR3 reads TGTGCCAGCAGTTTACCGGGACAGGGAGGGTACCCTAACTATGGCTACACCTTC. Protein sequence: CASSLPGQGGYPNYGYTF.

V gene TRBV5-1 combines with J gene TRBJ2-3, with 12 bases identical to TRBD2. Germline V gives CDR1 SGHRS, CDR2 YFSETQ. V gave up 2 bases and J gave up 1 base; unmatched junction bases: 2. This CDR3 has 16 amino acids. The CDR3 bases are TGCGCCAGCAGCTTCGGACTAGCGGGACGCACAGATACGCAGTATTTT. This gives the protein CASSFGLAGRTDTQYF.

The gene calls are TRBV11-2 and TRBJ1-2; D is undetermined. The germline V gene encodes CDR1 SGHAT and CDR2 FQNNGV. CDR3 length equals 15 residues. V shed 5 bases and J shed 2 bases, with 15 bases lying between them. This CDR3 reads CASSPRSGGNYGYTF. The CDR3 DNA is TGTGCCAGCAGCCCCAGATCGGGAGGGAACTATGGCTACACCTTC.

In its sample, this clone was seen once. J is TRBJ2-1 and V is TRBV3-1 (or the pseudogene TRBV3-2); D is possibly TRBD2 (6 bases). CDR1 is LGHDT, CDR2 YNNKEL, per germline (reference sequence). The CDR3 sequence is 14 residues long. V was trimmed by 4 bases and J by 9 bases, leaving 16 bases between them. The CDR3 loop reads CASSLTLGSVEQFF. DNA for the CDR3: TGTGCCAGCAGCCTTACCCTCGGGAGTGTTGAGCAGTTCTTC.

The chain couples TRBV3-1 (or the pseudogene TRBV3-2) to TRBJ2-3; the match to TRBD2 covers 7 bases. The CDR3 runs to 12 residues. V was clipped by 3 bases and J by 11 bases; unmatched bases: 5. Germline lookup yields CDR1 LGHDT and CDR2 YNNKEL (reference sequence). In nucleotides, the CDR3 is TGTGCCAGCAGCCAGGGTTCGGGAGGGCAGTATTTT. Protein: CASSQGSGGQYF.

CDR3 DNA sequence: TGCGCCAGCACCCGGGGTGGTGAGGGGGCCACTGAAGCTTTCTTT. Translating it yields CASTRGGEGATEAFF. The V and J genes are TRBV5-1 and TRBJ1-1; 7 bases map to TRBD1. Germline V gives CDR1 SGHRS, CDR2 YFSETQ. The CDR3 spans 15 residues. The V gene end was trimmed by 6 bases and the J gene end by 4 bases; junction bases not matched to a gene: 12.

This sequence joins TRBV29-1 and TRBJ2-1, with 7 bases fitting TRBD2. CDR3 length equals 13 residues. Losses at the gene ends were 7 bases for V and 10 bases for J; bases not matched to a gene: 13. Germline V gives CDR1 SQVTM, CDR2 ANQGSEA. CDR3: CSASRGEGGEQFF. CDR3 nucleotides: TGCAGCGCCTCTCGGGGGGAAGGAGGGGAGCAGTTCTTC.